Below, 15 T cell receptor beta chains from the same sample are listed, as sequenced in a study of blood T cells in healthy people across ages. A second about 6 to 12 cycle PCR used barcoded and J-beta primers. Via MiXCR, TCRdb re-called the 5' RACE reads, giving one row per CDR3 protein. The sample has fewer than 1.5 million distinct CDR3 sequences, 42% seen once. The sample was blood. Receptors originate from a young woman in good health.

Many counts were recorded for this clonotype. The chain is built from TRBV20-1 and TRBJ2-1; no definite D call. Germline V gives CDR1 DFQATT, CDR2 SNEGSKA (reference sequence). The V end was cut by 0 bases, the J end by 5 bases, with 11 bases between. The CDR3 runs to 14 residues. CDR3 bases: TGCAGTGCTAGAGATCCTAGTAAGGACAATGAGCAGTTCTTC. It yields the protein CSARDPSKDNEQFF.

This clonotype was picked up a small number of times. The chain combines TRBV12-3 or TRBV12-4 with TRBJ2-4; TRBD2 agrees at 7 bases. This CDR3 contains 14 residues. After removal of 5 bases from V and 7 bases from J, the junction contained 8 bases not matched to a gene. The CDR3: CASSTPMGGNIQYF. CDR3 in DNA: TGTGCCAGCAGTACCCCAATGGGGGGGAACATTCAGTACTTC.

The chain links TRBV20-1 to TRBJ2-7, with 10 bases that match TRBD2. The CDR3 contains 14 residues. CDR1 DFQATT and CDR2 SNEGSKA come from the germline V gene (reference sequence). V gave up 3 bases and J gave up 5 bases; unmatched junction bases: 7. CDR3 DNA sequence: TGCAGTGCTAGTAGGGCTAGCGGGAGTCACGAGCAGTACTTC. Its protein product is CSASRASGSHEQYF.

In its sample, this clonotype was seen a few times. This sequence joins TRBV5-1 and TRBJ2-1; 9 bases line up with TRBD2. CDR1 SGHRS and CDR2 YFSETQ come from the germline V gene. V was clipped by 0 bases and J by 9 bases; unmatched bases: 10. This CDR3 region has 16 residues. CDR3 region: CASSLGAASGASEQFF. The CDR3 DNA reads as TGCGCCAGCAGCTTGGGTGCGGCTAGCGGGGCGAGTGAGCAGTTCTTC. The full variable domain, with the rest looked up from reference TRBV5-1 and TRBJ2-1, is KAGVTQTPRYLIKTRGQQVTLSCSPISGHRSVSWYQQTPGQGLQFLFEYFSETQRNKGNFPGRFSGRQFSNSRSEMNVSTLELGDSALYLCASSLGAASGASEQFFGPGTRLTVL.

In nucleotides, the CDR3 is TGTGCCAGCAGTTACGGCCCAAGGATCGAGCAGTACTTC. It translates to CASSYGPRIEQYF. The V call is TRBV6-5, the J call TRBJ2-5; no clear D. The J call could be wrong; TRBJ2-7 is a better fit for the DNA end. The CDR3 covers 13 residues. The V gene's germline CDR1 is MNHEY and CDR2 SVGAGI.

The V gene is TRBV7-2, the J gene TRBJ2-3; 8 bases agree with TRBD2. The CDR3 consists of 17 residues. In germline, CDR1 is SGHTA, CDR2 FQGNSA. V trimming: 2 bases; J trimming: 3 bases; junction bases outside the gene matches: 10. CDR3 bases: TGTGCCAGCAGCTTATTTACGGGGGGGAGGTCGACAGATACGCAGTATTTT. It encodes CASSLFTGGRSTDTQYF.

The chain couples TRBV4-2 to TRBJ2-7, with 7 bases matching TRBD1. The CDR3 runs to 14 residues. V lost 3 bases to trimming and J lost 0 bases; unmatched junction nucleotides: 2. The germline V gene has CDR1 LGHNA and CDR2 YNFKEQ. Here the CDR3 DNA reads TGTGCCAGCAGCCATCGACAGGGCTCCTACGAGCAGTACTTC. Translating gives CASSHRQGSYEQYF.

The chain employs TRBV2 and TRBJ2-7, with D possibly matching TRBD2 (5 bases). Trimming took 6 bases from V and 4 from J, leaving 13 bases between them. CDR1 and CDR2 from the germline V gene are SNHLY and FYNNEI. This CDR3 contains 13 residues. The CDR3 nucleotides are TGTGCCAGCAGAGGGAGACCGGTATACGAGCAGTACTTC. This sequence encodes CASRGRPVYEQYF.

V is TRBV11-2 and J is TRBJ2-7, with 9 nucleotides matching TRBD1. The V gene's germline CDR1 is SGHAT and CDR2 FQNNGV. The CDR3 is 16 amino acids. J lost 5 bases, V lost 5 bases, and 13 bases had no gene match. As DNA, the CDR3 is TGTGCCAGCAGCATAGCGCCGGGACAGGGTCTGAACGAGCAGTACTTC. Its protein product is CASSIAPGQGLNEQYF.

The V and J genes are TRBV2 and TRBJ2-1; D gene ambiguous. Germline V gene data show CDR1 as SNHLY and CDR2 as FYNNEI. The CDR3 consists of 15 residues. The germline V and J ends were trimmed by 4 bases and 4 bases, with 14 bases remaining between them. CDR3 nucleotides: TGTGCCAGCAGTGTGTCAGAGTTTATTTACAATGAGCAGTTCTTC. Its translation is CASSVSEFIYNEQFF.

The chain combines TRBV3-1 with TRBJ2-2; 11 bases line up with TRBD1. From germline, CDR1 is LGHDT and CDR2 YNNKEL (reference sequence). V lost 6 bases, J lost 7 bases, and 7 bases stayed unmatched. The CDR3 length is 15 residues. The CDR3 is CASSPRTGGNGELFF. The CDR3, as DNA: TGTGCCAGCAGTCCCCGGACAGGGGGCAACGGGGAGCTGTTTTTT.

This clonotype was found a few times. The chain combines TRBV7-2 with TRBJ2-4; 8 bases match TRBD1. V lost 3 bases and J lost 0; bases outside the gene matches: 7. The CDR3 loop spans 17 amino acids. CDR1 SGHTA and CDR2 FQGNSA come from the germline V gene. DNA for the CDR3: TGTGCCAGCAGCTTTAAGGGACAGGCCCTAGCCAAAAACATTCAGTACTTC. This encodes CASSFKGQALAKNIQYF.

V usage is TRBV20-1 and J usage is TRBJ2-1, with 10 bases lining up with TRBD2. The CDR3 contains 16 residues. Unmatched junction bases numbered 15, after V lost 5 bases and J lost 8 bases. CDR1 is DFQATT and CDR2 is SNEGSKA in the germline V gene (reference sequence). CDR3 bases: TGCAGTGCTCCCAACCGAGCGGGGGGGCCGTCGGATGAGCAGTTCTTC. Its translation is CSAPNRAGGPSDEQFF.

This clonotype has a handful of counts. The chain couples TRBV20-1 to TRBJ2-4; the match to TRBD1 covers 7 bases. CDR1 DFQATT and CDR2 SNEGSKA come from the germline V gene (reference sequence). J lost 9 bases, V lost 5 bases, and 16 bases had no gene match. The CDR3 sequence is 15 residues long. In nucleotides, the CDR3 is TGCAGTGCTCATCTAGCAGACAGGGTTCTGCGCATTCAGTACTTC. Its protein product is CSAHLADRVLRIQYF.

V and J are TRBV15 and TRBJ1-1; D not resolved. Trimming took 5 bases from V and 8 from J, leaving 15 bases between them. The CDR3 is 13 amino acids. Germline V gives CDR1 LNHNV, CDR2 YYDKDF (reference sequence). DNA of the CDR3: TGTGCCACCAGCCCCGACCCGTCTAAAGAAGCTTTCTTT. Translation gives CATSPDPSKEAFF. The variable domain in full, completed from reference TRBV15 and TRBJ1-1, reads DAMVIQNPRYQVTQFGKPVTLSCSQTLNHNVMYWYQQKSSQAPKLLFHYYDKDFNNEADTPDNFQSRRPNTSFCFLDIRSPGLGDTAMYLCATSPDPSKEAFFGQGTRLTVV.